This T cell receptor (beta chain) was profiled in a study of blood T cell repertoires in COVID-19 (dated by TCRdb to between 2020 and 2021). About the study as a whole: Collaborator samples came from the United States, Italy and Spain and covered acute and convalescent phases of COVID-19. Subjects who had been exposed to COVID-19, were actively infected with it, or had recovered from it provided the deeply sampled blood TCRbeta repertoires that made up the dataset. A de-identified subject ID, COVID-19 status, age in years and sex were almost always included in the sample metadata. The samples were drawn from two sources: the first 160 participants of the ongoing ImmuneRACE study, and 1,254 subjects contributed by 6 global collaborators. The prospective study material was composed of cDNA or gDNA derived from T cells, B-cell-depleted T cells, or PBMCs. HLA class I and class II types, where available, came from metadata supplied by the sample provider rather than from assay-based typing. The repertoires were released in a freely available public database meant as a resource for research on the immune response to SARS-CoV-2.

Spanning cysteine to phenylalanine, the CDR3 consists of 12 amino acids. Only CDR3 DNA remains: 36 bases, in frame from the first base. Via the germline V gene, CDR1 is SQVTM and CDR2 ANQGSEA. A distance of 11 bases separates the germline ends of V and J, which lose 5 bases and 4 bases respectively. Study-wide conclusions, independent of this receptor: The quantity of clinical and demographic metadata differed by source and by participant and was supplied without curation.

One collaborating source in Seattle enrolled patients during active infection and followed them longitudinally through the course of disease. The collaborating institutions used their own protocols to collect whole blood in K2EDTA tubes. Collaborator samples were shipped for TCRbeta analysis as frozen whole blood, isolated PBMCs, or DNA extracted from either sample type. Details on this clone: Its recognized antigen is unknown. No base qualities exist here, and no much larger clone lies one base off it.

TCRbeta CDR3 regions were amplified from genomic DNA using the immunoSEQ Assay, a bias-controlled multiplex PCR. The study's own analysis went as follows. Within the assay, amplification of reference gene primers was used to estimate how many nucleated cells each sample contained. To quantify the absolute abundance of each unique TCRbeta CDR3 rearrangement, sequence reads were collapsed and filtered. For each sample, productive Simpson clonality was calculated as the square root of Simpson's diversity index across productive rearrangements. Drawn from immuneACCESS, this table holds only the in-frame rearrangements with V and J called that TCRdb kept. Clones are partly lost; checked studies trace under half to an unresolved V gene and leave the rest unexplained. That table furnishes V, J and clone size, whereas the DNA furnished D and trimming. Across this sample there are 180,000 or so clones, with around 84% seen only once. The ten largest clones represent about 14% of the sample.

The rearranged segments are TRBV29-1 and TRBJ2-5, with the D gene not confidently named. This TCR was sampled from a woman in her 70s with COVID-19, enrolled during active disease. Specimen: peripheral blood. The nucleotides read TGCAGCGTTCAAACAGCCTTAGAGACCCAGTACTTC. It is translated as CSVQTALETQYF.